This T cell receptor beta chain derives from a study of T-cell memory formation after mild COVID-19. One entry per CDR3 protein results from TCRdb running MiXCR on the 5' RACE reads. The table has 500,000 to 550,000 distinct CDR3 sequences, around 21% seen once. The V end lost 2 bases, the J end lost 5 bases, and 14 bases lay between the germline ends. CDR1 SGHKS and CDR2 YYEKEE come from the germline V gene (reference sequence). There are 14 residues in the CDR3. This clonotype was seen repeatedly, ten times or more. What it binds is unknown. The study, taken as a whole, reports: Pre-infection memory harbored some responding clones, suggesting cross-reactive memory joined. Specificity for SARS-CoV-2 was not confirmed among the second-wave clones peaking on day 37. The main location of contracting CD4+ clones was CM and EM, and that of contracting CD8+ clones was EMRA.

The TCR was taken from an adult woman who had mild COVID-19 (a few samples of this study predate the infection). Cell type and time point are not known. The sequenced sample was PBMCs or a T cell subset sorted from them (not recorded which). The chain has TRBV5-5 and TRBJ2-7; perhaps D is TRBD1 or TRBD2 (5 bases each). The CDR3 coding sequence is TGTGCCAGCAGCTTAGAGGGGACGGCGGACGAGCAGTACTTC. This encodes CASSLEGTADEQYF.